The rows below give T cell receptor beta chains drawn from one sample of a study of beta chain features in type 1 diabetes. The assay was immunoSEQ multiplex PCR, and TCRdb's table has in-frame clones only and misses some. Among around 250,000 clones listed, 20% were seen once. The specimen was naive CD4+ T cells from blood. Receptors originate from a woman in her thirties or forties with type 1 diabetes. Both conserved end residues are part of each CDR3. D genes are given only for firm matches. A clone size is listed for some rows: how often the clone was seen (once, few, many), or a class if it is expanded.

DNA	CDR3	V	J	D	size
TGTGCCAGCAGTTACGAAGGAGGGGGGGCCAGAGGGACCCAGTACTTC	CASSYEGGGARGTQYF	TRBV6-6	TRBJ2-5	-	-
TGTGCCAGCAGCACGGGACAGCCGCTGAACACTGAAGCTTTCTTT	CASSTGQPLNTEAFF	TRBV5-4	TRBJ1-1	TRBD1	few
TGTGCCAGCAGTTTACTAGCTAGCGGGGAGGACGAGCAGTACTTC	CASSLLASGEDEQYF	TRBV28	TRBJ2-7	TRBD2	-
TGCAGCGCTGAACGAGGGGGCAATGAGCAGTTCTTC	CSAERGGNEQFF	TRBV29-1	TRBJ2-1	-	few
TGCGCCAGCAGCTTGGCCGGGGAGTGGGGTGAAAAACTGTTTTTT	CASSLAGEWGEKLFF	TRBV5-1	TRBJ1-4	-	few
TGTGCCAGCAGCCTTGACACAGAAGCTTTCTTT	CASSLDTEAFF	TRBV4-2	TRBJ1-1	-	few
TGTGCCAGCAGTACGAAGGGACAGGGGACTTACGAGCAGTACTTC	CASSTKGQGTYEQYF	TRBV27	TRBJ2-7	TRBD1	-
TGTGCCAGCAGTCCCCAGGGATTCACTGAAGCTTTCTTT	CASSPQGFTEAFF	TRBV7-9	TRBJ1-1	-	few
TGTGCCAGCAGTTTCCCGGACAGGGTGGCTGAAGCTTTCTTT	CASSFPDRVAEAFF	TRBV28	TRBJ1-1	TRBD1	few
TGCAGTGCTAGAGTCGTAACTGAAGCTTTCTTT	CSARVVTEAFF	TRBV20-1	TRBJ1-1	-	few
TGTGCCAGCAGCGTGTTTTCCCAGTCTCCTGTCCTGACTTTC	CASSVFSQSPVLTF	TRBV9	TRBJ2-6	-	few
TGCGCCAGCAGCTTGGCCCTAGCCAAAAACATTCAGTACTTC	CASSLALAKNIQYF	TRBV5-1	TRBJ2-4	-	-
TGTGCCAGCAGCGTAGCAATCGGACAGATAAGGGAGACCCAGTACTTC	CASSVAIGQIRETQYF	TRBV9	TRBJ2-5	-	-
TGTGCCAGTAGTCGGGCCGGGGAGCTGTTTTTT	CASSRAGELFF	TRBV19	TRBJ2-2	-	-
TGTGCCAGCTCACCAGGCCAGAACTATGGCTACACCTTC	CASSPGQNYGYTF	TRBV18	TRBJ1-2	-	-
TGTGCCATCCAGCCTCTTACAGGGGCGATCAACACTGAAGCTTTCTTT	CAIQPLTGAINTEAFF	TRBV28	TRBJ1-1	TRBD1	-